Each of the 11 T cell receptor beta chains below was sequenced from the same sample in a study of patients and donors after allogeneic stem cell transplantation. In TCRdb, the RT-PCR reads were re-called with MiXCR into one record per CDR3 protein. The sample shows some 150,000 distinct CDR3 sequences, 30% to 45% of them seen only once. The sample taken for sequencing was blood, either unsorted or a sorted T cell fraction (not recorded which). All receptors derive from a human donor who was either an allogeneic HSCT recipient or a stem cell or donor lymphocyte infusion donor (not recorded which). It is not recorded whose cells these are; they may come from a transplant donor.

The V call is TRBV6-5, the J call TRBJ1-4; D remains unclear. V dropped 4 bases and J dropped 2 bases, with 17 bases sitting between them. This CDR3 region has 17 residues. Germline V gene data show CDR1 as MNHEY and CDR2 as SVGAGI. CDR3 sequence: CASSLRFGGSTNEKLFF. The DNA of the CDR3 is TGTGCCAGCAGTTTGCGGTTCGGAGGGAGCACTAATGAAAAACTGTTTTTT.

CDR3 region: CASSMTGIHSYEQYV. In DNA, the CDR3 is TGTGCCAGCAGCATGACAGGGATCCACTCCTACGAGCAGTACGTC. The genes are TRBV28 and TRBJ2-7, with TRBD1 identical over 7 bases. The V and J ends lost 6 bases and 0 bases, in that order; junction bases with no gene match: 8. This CDR3 has 15 amino acids. Germline V lookup: CDR1 MDHEN, CDR2 SYDVKM.

The V and J genes are TRBV6-5 and TRBJ2-1, with 11 bases lining up with TRBD1. Losses at the gene ends were 2 bases for V and 7 bases for J; bases not matched to a gene: 7. The CDR3 loop spans 16 amino acids. The germline V gene has CDR1 MNHEY and CDR2 SVGAGI. The CDR3 here is CASSYAGQGVVNEQFF. For the CDR3, the DNA is TGTGCCAGCAGTTACGCGGGACAGGGGGTAGTAAATGAGCAGTTCTTC.

This clonotype was found a few times. V gene TRBV6-1 combines with J gene TRBJ1-1; no clear D gene. The CDR3 has 13 residues. Deletions cut 1 base from V and 5 bases from J, with 8 bases between. CDR1 and CDR2 from the germline V gene are MNHNS and SASEGT. The CDR3 loop reads CASSEERVTEAFF. The CDR3 DNA reads TGTGCCAGCAGTGAAGAAAGGGTTACTGAAGCTTTCTTT.

This clonotype was found a few times. At one boundary the junction diverges from the germline segment, which might be a read error. V usage is TRBV7-7 and J usage is TRBJ2-5; TRBD1 aligns across 10 bases. There are 14 residues in the CDR3. Looked up from germline, CDR1 is SSHAT and CDR2 is FNYEAQ (reference sequence). The CDR3 reads CASSPRTGGETQYF. CDR3 in DNA: TGTGCTAGCAGCCCAAGGACAGGGGGAGAGACCCAGTACTTC.

V is TRBV5-1 and J is TRBJ2-5; perhaps TRBD1 as D (6 bases). V was clipped by 0 bases and J by 5 bases, with 14 bases between them. Germline V gene sequence: CDR1 SGHRS, CDR2 YFSETQ. This CDR3 contains 15 residues. Written as DNA, the CDR3 is TGCGCCAGCAGCTTGGGGCAGGGGCGATGGGAGACCCAGTACTTC. It translates to CASSLGQGRWETQYF.

This clonotype was observed a few times. This sequence joins TRBV28 and TRBJ1-2, with 7 positions matching TRBD1. The trim removed 4 bases at V and 12 bases at J, leaving 5 bases unmatched. CDR1 and CDR2 (germline): MDHEN, SYDVKM. There are 11 residues in the CDR3. CDR3 amino acids: CASSSRGADTF. CDR3 in DNA: TGTGCCAGCAGTTCCAGGGGGGCGGACACCTTC.

The chain uses TRBV15 and TRBJ1-1; 8 bases match TRBD1. CDR1 is LNHNV and CDR2 is YYDKDF in the germline V gene (reference sequence). V dropped 5 bases and J dropped 0; count of bases not matched to a gene: 8. This CDR3 has 16 residues. CDR3 loop: CATSSDRGRMNTEAFF. The DNA for the CDR3 is TGTGCCACCAGCTCCGACAGGGGCCGAATGAACACTGAAGCTTTCTTT.

This clonotype turned up a few times. The chain combines TRBV6-1 with TRBJ1-4, with D perhaps TRBD1 (5 bases). V lost 0 bases and J 7 bases, leaving 15 bases between the germline ends. The CDR3 is 16 residues long. Germline CDR1 is MNHNS and CDR2 is SASEGT. For the CDR3, the DNA is TGTGCCAGCAGTGAAGCCCGGCCAGGGCGGAGTGAAAAACTGTTTTTT. This translates into CASSEARPGRSEKLFF.

This clonotype came up once. The chain joins TRBV27 to TRBJ2-5; 8 bases align to TRBD2. Germline trimming cut 3 bases from V and 5 bases from J; bases unmatched to any gene: 8. The germline gives CDR1 MNHEY, CDR2 SMNVEV (reference sequence). The CDR3 loop spans 15 amino acids. The CDR3 is CASSFRGGAGETQYF. The DNA of the CDR3 is TGTGCCAGCAGTTTTCGGGGGGGGGCAGGGGAGACCCAGTACTTC.

The V call is TRBV20-1, the J call TRBJ2-2; TRBD1 might be the D (7 bases). V lost 0 bases and J 4 bases, leaving 9 bases between the germline ends. CDR3 length equals 14 residues. Germline V lookup: CDR1 DFQATT, CDR2 SNEGSKA (reference sequence). The CDR3, as DNA: TGCAGTGCTAGAGACAGGGGGGCCACCGGGGAGCTGTTTTTT. Its protein product is CSARDRGATGELFF.